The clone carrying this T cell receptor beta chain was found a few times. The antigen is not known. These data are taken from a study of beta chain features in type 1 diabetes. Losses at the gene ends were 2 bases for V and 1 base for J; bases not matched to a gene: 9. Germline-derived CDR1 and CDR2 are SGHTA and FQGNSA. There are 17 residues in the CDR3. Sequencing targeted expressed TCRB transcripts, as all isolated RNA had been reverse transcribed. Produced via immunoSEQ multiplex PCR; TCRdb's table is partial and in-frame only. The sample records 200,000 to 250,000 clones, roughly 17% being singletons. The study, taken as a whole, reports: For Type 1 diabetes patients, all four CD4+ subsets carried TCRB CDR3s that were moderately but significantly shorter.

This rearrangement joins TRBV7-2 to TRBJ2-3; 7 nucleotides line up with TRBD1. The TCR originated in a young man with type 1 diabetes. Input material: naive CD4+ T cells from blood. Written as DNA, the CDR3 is TGTGCCAGCAGCTTAACGGCCCCCGGACAGGGCACAGATACGCAGTATTTT. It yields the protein CASSLTAPGQGTDTQYF.